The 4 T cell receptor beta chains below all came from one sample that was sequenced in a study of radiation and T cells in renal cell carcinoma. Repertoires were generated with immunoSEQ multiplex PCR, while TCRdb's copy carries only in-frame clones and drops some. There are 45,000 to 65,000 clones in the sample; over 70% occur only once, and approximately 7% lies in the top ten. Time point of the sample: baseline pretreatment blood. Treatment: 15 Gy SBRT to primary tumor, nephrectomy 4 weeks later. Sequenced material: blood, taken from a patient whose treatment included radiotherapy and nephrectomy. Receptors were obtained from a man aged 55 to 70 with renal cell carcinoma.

This CDR3 reads CASGLPTSVGTQYF. For the CDR3, the DNA is TGTGCTAGTGGTTTGCCGACTAGTGTAGGTACGCAGTATTTT. The chain has TRBV12-5 and TRBJ2-3, with a tentative D call TRBD2 (6 bases). Trimming cost V 2 bases and J 8 bases, with 14 bases left between them. Germline V gene lookup returns CDR1 LGHNT and CDR2 FRNRAP. The CDR3 contains 14 residues.

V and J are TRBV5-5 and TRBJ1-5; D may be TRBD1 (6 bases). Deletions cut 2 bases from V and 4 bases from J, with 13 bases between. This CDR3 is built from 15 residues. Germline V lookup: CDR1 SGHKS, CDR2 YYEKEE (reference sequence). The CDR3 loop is CASSFSRGLNQPQHF. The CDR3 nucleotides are TGTGCCAGCAGCTTTAGCAGGGGCCTAAATCAGCCCCAGCATTTT.

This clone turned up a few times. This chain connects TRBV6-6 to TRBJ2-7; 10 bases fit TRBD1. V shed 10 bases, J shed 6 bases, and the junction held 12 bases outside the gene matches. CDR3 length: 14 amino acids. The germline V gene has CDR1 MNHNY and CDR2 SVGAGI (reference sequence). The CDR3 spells CANVTGGVVSEQYF. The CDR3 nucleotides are TGTGCCAACGTGACAGGGGGCGTAGTTTCCGAGCAGTACTTC.

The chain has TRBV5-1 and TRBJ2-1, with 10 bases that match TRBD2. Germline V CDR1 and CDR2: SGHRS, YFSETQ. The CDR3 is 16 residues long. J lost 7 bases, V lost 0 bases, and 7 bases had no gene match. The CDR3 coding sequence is TGCGCCAGCAGCTTGGCCCCTCGGACTAGCGGTAATGAGCAGTTCTTC. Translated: CASSLAPRTSGNEQFF.